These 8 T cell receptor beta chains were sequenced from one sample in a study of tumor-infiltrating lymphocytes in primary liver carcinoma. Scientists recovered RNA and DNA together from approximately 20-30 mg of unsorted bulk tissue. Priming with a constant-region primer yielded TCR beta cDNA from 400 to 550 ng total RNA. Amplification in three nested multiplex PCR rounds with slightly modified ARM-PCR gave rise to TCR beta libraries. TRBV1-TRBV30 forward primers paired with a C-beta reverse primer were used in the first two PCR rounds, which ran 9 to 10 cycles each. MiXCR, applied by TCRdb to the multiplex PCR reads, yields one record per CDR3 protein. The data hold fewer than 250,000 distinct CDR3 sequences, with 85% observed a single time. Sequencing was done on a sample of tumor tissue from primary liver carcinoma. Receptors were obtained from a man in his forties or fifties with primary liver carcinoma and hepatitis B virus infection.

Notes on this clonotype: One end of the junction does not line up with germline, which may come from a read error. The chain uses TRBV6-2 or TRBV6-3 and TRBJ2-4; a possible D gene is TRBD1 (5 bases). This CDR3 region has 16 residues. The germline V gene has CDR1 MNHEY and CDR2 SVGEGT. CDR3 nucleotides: TGTGCCAGCAGCCACTTTACTGAAGGGGCGAAAAACATTCTGTACTTC. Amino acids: CASSHFTEGAKNILYF.

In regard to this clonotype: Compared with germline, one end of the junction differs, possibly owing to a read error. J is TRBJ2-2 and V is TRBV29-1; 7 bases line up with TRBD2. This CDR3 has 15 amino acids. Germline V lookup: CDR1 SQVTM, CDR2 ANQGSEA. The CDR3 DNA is TGTAGCGTTGGAACTAGCGCGGCGAACACCGTGGAGCTGTTTTTT. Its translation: CSVGTSAANTVELFF.

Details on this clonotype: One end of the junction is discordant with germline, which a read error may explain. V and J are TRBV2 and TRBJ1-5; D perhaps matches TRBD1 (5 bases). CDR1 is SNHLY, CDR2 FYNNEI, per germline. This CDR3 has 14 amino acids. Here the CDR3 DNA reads TGTGTCAGCCTGGACATGTATAGCAATCAGCCCCAGCATTTT. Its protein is CVSLDMYSNQPQHF.

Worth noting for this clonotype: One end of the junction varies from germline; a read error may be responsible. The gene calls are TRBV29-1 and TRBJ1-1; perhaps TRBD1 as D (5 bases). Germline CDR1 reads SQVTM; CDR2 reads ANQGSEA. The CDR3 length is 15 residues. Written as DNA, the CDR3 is TGCAGCGTTTCCGGGGGGTGGGGCATGAACACTGAAGCTTTCTTC. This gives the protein CSVSGGWGMNTEAFF.

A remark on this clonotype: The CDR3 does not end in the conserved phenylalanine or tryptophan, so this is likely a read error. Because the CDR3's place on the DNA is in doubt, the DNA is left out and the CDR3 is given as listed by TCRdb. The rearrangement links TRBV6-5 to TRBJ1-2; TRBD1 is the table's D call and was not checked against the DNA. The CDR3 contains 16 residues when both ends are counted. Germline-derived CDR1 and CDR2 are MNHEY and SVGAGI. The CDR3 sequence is CASSSGVGVVNYGYTV.

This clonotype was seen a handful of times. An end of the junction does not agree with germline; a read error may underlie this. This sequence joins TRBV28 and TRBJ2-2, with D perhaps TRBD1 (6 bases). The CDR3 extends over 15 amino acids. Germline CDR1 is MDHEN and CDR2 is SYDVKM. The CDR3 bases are TGTGCCAGCGGTTTAGGGGGTCCGAACATCGGGGAGCTGTTTTTT. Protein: CASGLGGPNIGELFF.

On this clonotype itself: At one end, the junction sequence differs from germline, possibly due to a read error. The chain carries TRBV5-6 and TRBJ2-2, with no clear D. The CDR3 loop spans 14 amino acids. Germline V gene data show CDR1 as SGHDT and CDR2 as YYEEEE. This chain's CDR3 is CASSLGPNTAELCF. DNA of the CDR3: TGTGCCAGCAGCTTGGGTCCGAACACCGCGGAGCTGTGTTTT.

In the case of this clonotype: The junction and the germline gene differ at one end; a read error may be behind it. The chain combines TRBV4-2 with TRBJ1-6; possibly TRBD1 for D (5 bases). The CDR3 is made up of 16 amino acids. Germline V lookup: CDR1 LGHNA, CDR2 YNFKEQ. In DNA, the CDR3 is TGTGCCAGCGGCCAAGAGGGGTCAGGAGGAGATTTACCCCTCCACTTT. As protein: CASGQEGSGGDLPLHF.